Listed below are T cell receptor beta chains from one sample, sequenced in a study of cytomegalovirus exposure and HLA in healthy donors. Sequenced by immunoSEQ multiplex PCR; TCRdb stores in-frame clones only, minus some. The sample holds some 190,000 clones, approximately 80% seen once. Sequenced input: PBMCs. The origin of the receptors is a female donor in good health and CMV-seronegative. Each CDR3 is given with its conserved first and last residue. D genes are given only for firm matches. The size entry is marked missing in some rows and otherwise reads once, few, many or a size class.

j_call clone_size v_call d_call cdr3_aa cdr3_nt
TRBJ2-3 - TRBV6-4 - CASSKDWGDTQYF TGTGCCAGCAGTAAGGACTGGGGAGATACGCAGTATTTT
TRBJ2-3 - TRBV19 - CASNRLVTDTQYF TGTGCCAGTAACCGCTTAGTCACAGATACGCAGTATTTT
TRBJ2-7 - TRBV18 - CASSIQGWGEQYF TGTGCCAGCTCAATCCAGGGTTGGGGCGAGCAGTACTTC
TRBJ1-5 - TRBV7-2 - CASSLEDRSNQPQHF TGTGCCAGCAGCTTAGAAGACAGAAGCAATCAGCCCCAGCATTTT
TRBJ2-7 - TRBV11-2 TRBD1 CASSLEWTGEYEQYF TGTGCCAGCAGCTTAGAGTGGACAGGGGAGTACGAGCAGTACTTC
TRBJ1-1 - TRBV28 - CASSLQNTEAFF TGTGCCAGCAGTTTACAGAACACTGAAGCTTTCTTT
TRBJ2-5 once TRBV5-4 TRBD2 CASSPTSGGETQYF TGTGCCAGCAGCCCGACTAGCGGAGGGGAGACCCAGTACTTC
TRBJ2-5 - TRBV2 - CASSDPGVRETQYF TGTGCCAGCAGTGACCCGGGGGTACGAGAGACCCAGTACTTC
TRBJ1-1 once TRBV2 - CASSLTGQGNTEAFF TGTGCCAGCAGTTTAACTGGGCAGGGTAACACTGAAGCTTTCTTT
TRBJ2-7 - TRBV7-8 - CASSTQLAAYEQYF TGTGCCAGCAGCACCCAATTGGCAGCCTACGAGCAGTACTTC
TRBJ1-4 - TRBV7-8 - CASSWGVNEKLFF TGTGCCAGCAGCTGGGGGGTTAATGAAAAACTGTTTTTT
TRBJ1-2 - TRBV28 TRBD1 CASSLEGARYGYTF TGTGCCAGCAGTTTGGAGGGGGCGCGCTATGGCTACACCTTC
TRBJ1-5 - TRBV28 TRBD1 CASSSWDRGQNQPQHF TGTGCCAGCAGTTCATGGGACAGGGGGCAAAATCAGCCCCAGCATTTT
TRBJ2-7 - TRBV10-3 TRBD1 CAIKQDRVDYEQYF TGTGCCATCAAGCAGGACAGGGTTGACTACGAGCAGTACTTC
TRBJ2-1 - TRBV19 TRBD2 CASSKGLLEYNEQFF TGTGCCAGTAGTAAGGGACTACTCGAATACAATGAGCAGTTCTTC
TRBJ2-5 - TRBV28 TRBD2 CASSSIFKAGLAGTQETQYF TGTGCCAGCAGTTCTATCTTCAAGGCGGGACTAGCGGGAACACAAGAGACCCAGTACTTC
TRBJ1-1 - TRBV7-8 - CASSYREGSEAFF TGTGCCAGCAGCTATAGGGAGGGATCTGAAGCTTTCTTT
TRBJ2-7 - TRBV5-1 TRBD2 CASSLGLAGDYEQYF TGCGCCAGCAGCTTGGGACTAGCGGGAGACTACGAGCAGTACTTC
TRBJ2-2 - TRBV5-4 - CASSLAQGRNTGELFF TGTGCCAGCAGCTTGGCACAGGGAAGAAACACCGGGGAGCTGTTTTTT
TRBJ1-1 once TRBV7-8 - CASSYPGSPNTEAFF TGTGCCAGCAGCTACCCCGGGAGTCCGAACACTGAAGCTTTCTTT
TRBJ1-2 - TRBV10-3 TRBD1 CAISESHRGDGYTF TGTGCCATCAGTGAGTCCCACAGGGGAGATGGCTACACCTTC
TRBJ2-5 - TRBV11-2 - CASSLHGSPGLGQYF TGTGCCAGCAGCTTGCATGGGAGCCCCGGTCTGGGGCAGTACTTC
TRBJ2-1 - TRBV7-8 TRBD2 CASSLVGSSGSRSSYNEQFF TGTGCCAGCAGCTTAGTAGGGTCTAGCGGGAGCCGAAGCTCCTACAATGAGCAGTTCTTC
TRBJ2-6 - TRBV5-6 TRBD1 CASSLGPDRVGGANVLTF TGTGCCAGCAGCTTGGGGCCTGACAGGGTTGGTGGGGCCAACGTCCTGACTTTC
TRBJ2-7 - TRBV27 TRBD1 CASSLDGTGLVSYEQYF TGTGCCAGCAGTTTGGACGGGACAGGGCTCGTTTCCTACGAGCAGTACTTC
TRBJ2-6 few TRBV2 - CASSEGGPGANVLTF TGTGCCAGCAGTGAAGGAGGGCCTGGGGCCAACGTCCTGACTTTC
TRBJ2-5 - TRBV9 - CASSVNVKETQYF TGTGCCAGCAGCGTAAATGTCAAAGAGACCCAGTACTTC
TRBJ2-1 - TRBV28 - CAHGRGGGNEQFF TGTGCCCACGGGAGAGGGGGGGGCAATGAGCAGTTCTTC
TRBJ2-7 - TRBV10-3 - CAISGGYEQYF TGTGCCATCAGTGGGGGCTACGAACAGTACTTC
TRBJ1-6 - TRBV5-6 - CASSLEKSSPLHF TGTGCCAGCAGCTTGGAGAAGAGTTCACCCCTCCACTTT
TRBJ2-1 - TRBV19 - CASRIVGSKNEQFF TGTGCCAGTAGGATAGTCGGGAGTAAGAATGAGCAGTTCTTC
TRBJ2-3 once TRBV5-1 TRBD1 CASSSGTGLGTDTQYF TGCGCCAGCAGCTCTGGGACAGGGCTCGGCACAGATACGCAGTATTTT
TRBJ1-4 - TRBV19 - CASSIDFPRGSGAKLFF TGTGCCAGTAGTATCGACTTCCCCAGGGGATCAGGGGCAAAACTGTTTTTT
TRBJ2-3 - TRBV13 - CASSLARRSTDTQYF TGTGCCAGCAGCTTGGCGAGGAGAAGCACAGATACGCAGTATTTT
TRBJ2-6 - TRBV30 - CAWSVHWGSLNVLTF TGTGCCTGGAGTGTACATTGGGGCAGCCTCAACGTCCTGACTTTC
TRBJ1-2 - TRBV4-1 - CASSQSLRAYGYTF TGCGCCAGCAGCCAATCTCTCAGGGCCTATGGCTACACCTTC
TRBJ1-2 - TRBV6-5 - CASSYGQGFIGGYTF TGTGCCAGCAGTTACGGCCAGGGGTTTATCGGTGGCTACACCTTC
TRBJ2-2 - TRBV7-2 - CASSLARNTGELFF TGTGCCAGCAGCTTAGCCCGGAACACCGGGGAGCTGTTTTTT
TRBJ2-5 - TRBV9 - CASSEHLGQQETQYF TGTGCCAGCAGCGAACACTTAGGACAGCAAGAGACCCAGTACTTC
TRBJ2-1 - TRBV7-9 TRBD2 CASRPTSGSFYNEQFF TGTGCCAGCAGGCCGACTAGCGGGTCCTTCTACAATGAGCAGTTCTTC
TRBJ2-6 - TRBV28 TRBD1 CASSRAGGGGANVLTF TGTGCCAGCAGCCGGGCAGGGGGCGGTGGGGCCAACGTCCTGACTTTC
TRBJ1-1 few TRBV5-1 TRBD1 CASFLVTGGKAFF TGCGCCAGTTTCCTAGTGACAGGGGGTAAAGCTTTCTTT
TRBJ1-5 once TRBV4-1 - CASSPLYNQPQHF TGCGCCAGCAGCCCCCTGTACAATCAGCCCCAGCATTTT
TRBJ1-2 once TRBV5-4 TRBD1 CASSARQGGYGYTF TGTGCCAGCAGCGCTCGACAGGGAGGCTATGGCTACACCTTC
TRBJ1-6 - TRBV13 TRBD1 CASSVRDSFSSYNSPLHF TGTGCCAGCAGCGTACGGGACAGCTTCAGCTCCTATAATTCACCCCTCCACTTT
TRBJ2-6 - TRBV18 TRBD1 CASSRDSIGSSGANVLTF TGTGCCAGCTCAAGGGACAGTATAGGCTCCTCTGGGGCCAACGTCCTGACTTTC
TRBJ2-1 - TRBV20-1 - CSAQYNEQFF TGCAGTGCGCAGTACAATGAGCAGTTCTTC
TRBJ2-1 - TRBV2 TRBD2 CASRALAGGYNEQFF TGTGCCAGCAGGGCTCTAGCGGGAGGTTACAATGAGCAGTTCTTC
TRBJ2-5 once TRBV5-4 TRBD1 CASSLGGQGLETQYF TGTGCCAGCAGCTTGGGCGGACAGGGTTTGGAGACCCAGTACTTC
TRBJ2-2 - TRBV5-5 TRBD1 CASSLDRGRPGELFF TGTGCCAGCAGCTTGGACAGGGGGCGCCCCGGGGAGCTGTTTTTT
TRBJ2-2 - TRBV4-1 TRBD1 CASSQGQGVNTGELLF TGCGCCAGCAGCCAAGGACAGGGGGTAAACACCGGGGAGCTGCTTTTT
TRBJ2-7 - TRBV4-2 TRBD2 CASSQDESGSRSYEQYF TGTGCCAGCAGCCAAGATGAGAGCGGGAGTAGATCCTACGAGCAGTACTTC
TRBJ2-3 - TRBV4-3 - CASSQGGVGTDTQYF TGCGCCAGCAGCCAAGGAGGAGTAGGTACAGATACGCAGTATTTT
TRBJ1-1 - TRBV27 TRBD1 CASTRDRGQTEAFF TGTGCCAGCACCCGGGACAGGGGCCAGACTGAAGCTTTCTTT
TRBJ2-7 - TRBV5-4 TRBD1 CASSVGQGRHEQYF TGTGCCAGCAGTGTAGGACAGGGTCGCCACGAGCAGTACTTC
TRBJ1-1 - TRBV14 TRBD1 CASSLPPGQGVSTEAFF TGTGCCAGCAGCCTCCCCCCGGGACAGGGCGTGAGCACTGAAGCTTTCTTT
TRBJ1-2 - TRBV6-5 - CASSQGLGGYTF TGTGCCAGCAGTCAGGGCTTGGGCGGCTACACCTTC
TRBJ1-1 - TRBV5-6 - CASSRLWGGAGTEAFF TGTGCCAGCAGCCGCTTATGGGGGGGCGCGGGCACTGAAGCTTTCTTT
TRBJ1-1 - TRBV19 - CASSQENTEAFF TGTGCCAGTTCACAAGAGAACACTGAAGCTTTCTTT
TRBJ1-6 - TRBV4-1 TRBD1 CASSPGQGESPLHF TGCGCCAGCAGCCCAGGACAGGGGGAATCACCCCTCCACTTT